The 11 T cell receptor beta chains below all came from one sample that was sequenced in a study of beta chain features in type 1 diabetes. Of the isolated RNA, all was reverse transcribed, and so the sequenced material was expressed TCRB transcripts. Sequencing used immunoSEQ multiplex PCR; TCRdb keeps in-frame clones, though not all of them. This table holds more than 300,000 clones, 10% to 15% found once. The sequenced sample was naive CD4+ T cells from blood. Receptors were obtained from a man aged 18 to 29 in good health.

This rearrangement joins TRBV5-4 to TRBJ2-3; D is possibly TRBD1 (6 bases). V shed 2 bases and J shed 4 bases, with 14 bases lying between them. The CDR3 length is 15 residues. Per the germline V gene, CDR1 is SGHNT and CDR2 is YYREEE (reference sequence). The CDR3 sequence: CASSLSTGYPDTQYF. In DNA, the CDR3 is TGTGCCAGCAGCTTATCCACAGGGTACCCAGATACGCAGTATTTT.

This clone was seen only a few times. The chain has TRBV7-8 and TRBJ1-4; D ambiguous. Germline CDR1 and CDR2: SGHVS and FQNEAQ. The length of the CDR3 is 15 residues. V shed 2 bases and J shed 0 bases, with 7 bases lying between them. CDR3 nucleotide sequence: TGTGCCAGCAGCTTATGGGCAGCAACTAATGAAAAACTGTTTTTT. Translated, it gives CASSLWAATNEKLFF.

Here the CDR3 reads CASSLDHGAEQFF. The CDR3 nucleotides are TGTGCCAGCAGCTTAGACCATGGGGCTGAGCAGTTCTTC. V and J are TRBV7-2 and TRBJ2-1, with D possibly matching TRBD1 (5 bases). The CDR3 has 13 residues. Looked up from germline, CDR1 is SGHTA and CDR2 is FQGNSA. V was clipped by 1 base and J by 9 bases, with 10 bases between them.

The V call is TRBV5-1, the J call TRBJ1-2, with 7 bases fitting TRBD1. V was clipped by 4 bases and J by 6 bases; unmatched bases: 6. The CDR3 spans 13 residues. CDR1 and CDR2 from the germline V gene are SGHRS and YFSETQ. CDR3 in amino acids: CASSRQGTDGYTF. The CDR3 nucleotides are TGCGCCAGCAGCCGACAGGGTACAGATGGCTACACCTTC.

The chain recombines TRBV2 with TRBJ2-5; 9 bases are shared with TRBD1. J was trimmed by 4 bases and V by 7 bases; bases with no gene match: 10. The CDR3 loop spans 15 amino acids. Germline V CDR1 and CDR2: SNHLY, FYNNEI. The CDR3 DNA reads TGTGCCAGCACAGAGGACAGGGGAGGGAGAGAGACCCAGTACTTC. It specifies CASTEDRGGRETQYF.

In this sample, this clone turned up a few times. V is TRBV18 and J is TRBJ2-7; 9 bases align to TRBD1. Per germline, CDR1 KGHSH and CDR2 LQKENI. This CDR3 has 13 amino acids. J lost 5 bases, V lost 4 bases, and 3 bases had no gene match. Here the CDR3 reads CASSRDRENEQYF. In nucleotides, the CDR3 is TGTGCCAGCTCACGGGACAGGGAGAACGAGCAGTACTTC.

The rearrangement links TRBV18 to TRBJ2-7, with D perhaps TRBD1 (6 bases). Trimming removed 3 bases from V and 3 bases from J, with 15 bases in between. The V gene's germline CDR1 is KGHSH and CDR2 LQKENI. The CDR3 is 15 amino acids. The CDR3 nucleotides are TGTGCCAGCTCACCGGCCGGGCAGGGGAACTACGAGCAGTACTTC. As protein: CASSPAGQGNYEQYF.

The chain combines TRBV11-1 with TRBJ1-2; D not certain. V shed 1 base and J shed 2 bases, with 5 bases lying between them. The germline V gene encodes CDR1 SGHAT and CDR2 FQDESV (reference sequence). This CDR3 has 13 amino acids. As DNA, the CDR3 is TGTGCCAGCAGCTTAGGCGAGAACTATGGCTACACCTTC. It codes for CASSLGENYGYTF.

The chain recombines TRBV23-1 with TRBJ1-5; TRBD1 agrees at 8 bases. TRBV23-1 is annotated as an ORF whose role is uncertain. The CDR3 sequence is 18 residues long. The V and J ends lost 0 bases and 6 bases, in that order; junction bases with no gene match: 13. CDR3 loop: CASSQSGAETGGGQPQHF. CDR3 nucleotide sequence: TGCGCCAGCAGTCAATCGGGGGCCGAAACAGGGGGAGGTCAGCCCCAGCATTTT.

The CDR3 bases are TGTGCCAGCAGTTACGACCACAGACGTAATCAGCCCCAGCATTTT. It is translated as CASSYDHRRNQPQHF. The chain combines TRBV6-5 with TRBJ1-5, with D unclear. Germline assignment: CDR1 MNHEY and CDR2 SVGAGI. The V end was cut by 2 bases, the J end by 4 bases, with 12 bases between. This CDR3 region has 15 residues.

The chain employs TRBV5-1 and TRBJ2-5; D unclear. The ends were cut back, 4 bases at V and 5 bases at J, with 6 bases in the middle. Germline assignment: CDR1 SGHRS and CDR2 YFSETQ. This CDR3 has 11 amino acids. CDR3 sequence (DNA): TGCGCCAGCAGCCACTCCGAGACCCAGTACTTC. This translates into CASSHSETQYF.